This T cell receptor (beta chain) stems from a study of T cell responses to AZD1222 COVID-19 vaccine. Note on this clone: The antigen remains unidentified.

Study-level findings and limits: Baseline seropositives among AZD1222 recipients totaled only five or six. The reported proportion of spike-specific TCRs targeting unmutated variant regions was nearly half. Sampling captured repertoires only after the peak T cell response.

Assay used: immunoSEQ multiplex PCR; TCRdb lists only in-frame clones, some missing. The sample consists of some 100,000 clones, around nine tenths of them appearing once. CDR1 and CDR2 (germline): SEHNR, FQNEAQ (reference sequence). With 2 bases clipped from V and 4 bases from J, the junction kept 10 bases outside the gene matches. The CDR3 has 16 amino acids. This rearrangement joins TRBV7-9 to TRBJ2-5; 7 nucleotides align to TRBD1. This receptor was obtained from an adult in good health. Specimen: peripheral blood, collected on day 0 of AZD1222 vaccination. CDR3 nucleotides: TGTGCCAGCAGCTTACCGAGGACAGGCGGCCCAGAGACCCAGTACTTC. Residues: CASSLPRTGGPETQYF.